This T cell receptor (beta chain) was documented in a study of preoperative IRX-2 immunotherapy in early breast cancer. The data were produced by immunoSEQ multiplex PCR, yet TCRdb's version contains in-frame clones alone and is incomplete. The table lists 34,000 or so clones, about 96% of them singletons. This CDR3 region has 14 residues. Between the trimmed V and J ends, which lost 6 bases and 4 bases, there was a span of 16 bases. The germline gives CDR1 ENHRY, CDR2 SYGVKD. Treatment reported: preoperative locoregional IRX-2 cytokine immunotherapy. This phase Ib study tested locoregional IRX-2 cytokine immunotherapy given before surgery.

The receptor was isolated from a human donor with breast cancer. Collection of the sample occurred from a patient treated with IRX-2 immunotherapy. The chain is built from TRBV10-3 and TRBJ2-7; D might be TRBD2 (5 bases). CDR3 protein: CAIREGYPGYEQYF. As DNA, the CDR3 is TGTGCCATCAGAGAGGGCTACCCGGGGTACGAGCAGTACTTC.